The sequence of this T cell receptor beta chain was determined in a study of cytomegalovirus exposure and HLA in healthy donors. With regard to this clone: The antigen remains unidentified.

The PCR employed 60 Vbeta primers together with 13 Jbeta primers. The assay was immunoSEQ multiplex PCR, and TCRdb's table has in-frame clones only and misses some. The sample yields around 95,000 clones, around 74% seen once. The CDR3 runs to 15 residues. The ends were cut back, 3 bases at V and 3 bases at J, with 14 bases in the middle. Germline CDR1 and CDR2: MNHEY and SVGAGI. Overall study results and limits: The authors listed 150 to 200 TCR beta chains as cytomegalovirus-associated. A later analysis showed HLA-associated TCR beta chains outstripping equally common others in clonal expansion.

The chain couples TRBV6-5 to TRBJ2-5; D call uncertain. This TCR was sampled from a male donor in good health and CMV-seronegative. The specimen sequenced was PBMCs. The CDR3 DNA is TGTGCCAGCAGTTATCGCAGGTTCCCTAAAGAGACCCAGTACTTC. Its translation: CASSYRRFPKETQYF.